Listed here are 32 T cell receptor beta chains from one sample, sequenced in a study of T cell responses to AZD1222 COVID-19 vaccine. TCRdb keeps only in-frame clones here, not all; method: immunoSEQ multiplex PCR. The sample contains 170,000 or so clones, approximately 93% of which appear only once. Specimen: peripheral blood, collected on day 0 of AZD1222 vaccination. All receptors come from an adult in good health.

The chain combines TRBV19 with TRBJ1-3; no firm D call. CDR1 is LNHDA, CDR2 SQIVND, per germline (reference sequence). V lost 3 bases to trimming and J lost 5 bases, with 14 bases between them. This CDR3 comprises 15 residues. Here the CDR3 reads CASSMEGHPRNTIYF. CDR3 coding DNA: TGTGCCAGTAGTATGGAAGGTCACCCAAGAAACACCATATATTTT.

Only a few counts were recorded for this clone. This rearrangement joins TRBV9 to TRBJ1-2; D unresolved. CDR3 size: 12 residues. The V end lost 5 bases, the J end lost 8 bases, and 13 bases lay between the germline ends. The germline V gene has CDR1 SGDLS and CDR2 YYNGEE. In DNA form, the CDR3 reads TGTGCCAGCAGAGACGGGATTAGAGGCTACACCTTC. Its protein is CASRDGIRGYTF.

This clone was recorded once. The gene calls are TRBV29-1 and TRBJ1-2; the D gene is possibly TRBD1 (5 bases). This CDR3 spans 14 amino acids. CDR1 and CDR2 from the germline V gene are SQVTM and ANQGSEA. The V gene lost 4 bases and the J gene lost 1 base, with 13 bases spanning the gap. The CDR3 loop reads CSVVWQGLNYGYTF. The DNA for the CDR3 is TGCAGCGTTGTGTGGCAGGGCCTTAACTATGGCTACACCTTC.

This clone was recorded once. The chain couples TRBV4-2 to TRBJ1-1, with no clear D. V was clipped by 0 bases and J by 0 bases, with 5 bases between them. This CDR3 contains 14 residues. Germline values: CDR1 LGHNA, CDR2 YNFKEQ. CDR3: CASSQEKLNTEAFF. DNA for the CDR3: TGTGCCAGCAGCCAAGAAAAGTTGAACACTGAAGCTTTCTTT.

The rearrangement links TRBV3-1 (or the pseudogene TRBV3-2) to TRBJ2-3; 9 nucleotides line up with TRBD2. Germline loops: CDR1 LGHDT, CDR2 YNNKEL (reference sequence). Trimming cost V 0 bases and J 3 bases; bases outside gene matches: 22. CDR3 length: 22 amino acids. The CDR3 is CASSQDGDYPGLAPLRTDTQYF. CDR3 bases: TGTGCCAGCAGCCAAGATGGGGACTATCCGGGACTAGCCCCTTTACGGACAGATACGCAGTATTTT.

The chain employs TRBV9 and TRBJ2-7, with TRBD2 matching 9 bases. There are 16 residues in the CDR3. Germline CDR1 and CDR2: SGDLS and YYNGEE. Germline trimming cut 0 bases from V and 2 bases from J; bases unmatched to any gene: 6. The CDR3 coding sequence is TGTGCCAGCAGCGTAGGTTCCAGCGGGGGGACCTACGAGCAGTACTTC. Its translation is CASSVGSSGGTYEQYF. Combining the CDR3 with reference TRBV9 and TRBJ2-7 gives the whole variable domain DSGVTQTPKHLITATGQRVTLRCSPRSGDLSVYWYQQSLDQGLQFLIQYYNGEERAKGNILERFSAQQFPDLHSELNLSSLELGDSALYFCASSVGSSGGTYEQYFGPGTRLTVT.

The genes are TRBV19 and TRBJ1-2; TRBD1 aligns across 7 bases. Per germline, CDR1 LNHDA and CDR2 SQIVND (reference sequence). There are 16 residues in the CDR3. The V and J ends lost 4 bases and 2 bases, in that order; junction bases with no gene match: 10. The CDR3 DNA sequence: TGTGCCAGTAGTACCGGGACAGACGACAGAAACTATGGCTACACCTTC. It specifies CASSTGTDDRNYGYTF.

This chain uses TRBV7-2 with TRBJ2-3; no clear D. CDR1 is SGHTA and CDR2 is FQGNSA in the germline V gene. V was pared by 4 bases and J by 6 bases, with 8 bases between. The CDR3 runs 12 residues. The DNA of the CDR3 is TGTGCCAGCAGCTCCGGAAGGGATACGCAGTATTTT. Residues: CASSSGRDTQYF.

This chain connects TRBV6-5 to TRBJ2-5, with D perhaps assigned TRBD1 or TRBD2 (5 bases each). Germline CDR1 reads MNHEY; CDR2 reads SVGAGI. With 7 bases removed from V and 5 bases from J, the gap between germline ends came to 17 bases. The CDR3 is 14 amino acids. The CDR3 nucleotides are TGTGCCAGCACCACCCTTGGGGGATTTGAGACCCAGTACTTC. It codes for CASTTLGGFETQYF.

The chain recombines TRBV12-3 or TRBV12-4 with TRBJ1-6; D is possibly TRBD1 (5 bases). V was cut by 10 bases and J by 5 bases, with 12 bases left in between. CDR3 length: 13 residues. In nucleotides, the CDR3 is TGTGCCACGACCACGGGGGATAATTCACCCCTCCACTTT. This sequence encodes CATTTGDNSPLHF.

This chain links TRBV27 with TRBJ1-5; D ambiguous. The germline V gene has CDR1 MNHEY and CDR2 SMNVEV (reference sequence). CDR3 size: 14 residues. V was cut by 5 bases and J by 5 bases, with 13 bases left in between. CDR3 sequence reads: CASSPSRGDQPQHF. The DNA of the CDR3 is TGTGCCAGCAGTCCATCCCGGGGAGATCAGCCCCAGCATTTT.

V gene TRBV19 combines with J gene TRBJ2-3, with D perhaps given as TRBD1 or TRBD2 (6 bases each). The V and J ends lost 4 bases and 8 bases respectively, with 19 bases between them. Per the germline V gene, CDR1 is LNHDA and CDR2 is SQIVND (reference sequence). The CDR3 is made up of 15 amino acids. CDR3 bases: TGTGCCAGTAGTAACACGGGGGCGCCGCAGGGTACGCAGTATTTT. Its protein product is CASSNTGAPQGTQYF. Full variable domain (remainder filled in from reference TRBV19 and TRBJ2-3): DGGITQSPKYLFRKEGQNVTLSCEQNLNHDAMYWYRQDPGQGLRLIYYSQIVNDFQKGDIAEGYSVSREKKESFPLTVTSAQKNPTAFYLCASSNTGAPQGTQYFGPGTRLTVL.

CDR3 residues: CASSVVSQNNEQFF. The CDR3 DNA reads TGTGCCAGCAGCGTAGTGAGCCAAAACAATGAGCAGTTCTTC. The chain carries TRBV9 and TRBJ2-1, with no clear D. Germline V gene sequence: CDR1 SGDLS, CDR2 YYNGEE. The CDR3 sequence is 14 residues long. V was clipped by 0 bases and J by 5 bases, with 9 bases between them.

This sequence joins TRBV29-1 and TRBJ2-1; 9 nucleotides match TRBD1. Germline lookup yields CDR1 SQVTM and CDR2 ANQGSEA. The CDR3 consists of 18 residues. Trimming took 1 base from V and 4 from J; bases not matched to a gene: 14. DNA for the CDR3: TGCAGCGTTGAAGGCGGACAGGGGTCGGTTAGCGCATACAATGAGCAGTTCTTC. Translation gives CSVEGGQGSVSAYNEQFF.

The chain employs TRBV18 and TRBJ2-1, with TRBD1 matching over 7 bases. The CDR3 is made up of 15 amino acids. V was pared by 4 bases and J by 6 bases, with 9 bases of the junction left unmatched. Looked up from germline, CDR1 is KGHSH and CDR2 is LQKENI. DNA of the CDR3: TGTGCCAGCTCACGGGACAGCCGGGCCCGCAATGAGCAGTTCTTC. Amino acids: CASSRDSRARNEQFF.

The chain carries TRBV18 and TRBJ2-2; 7 bases agree with TRBD1. The length of the CDR3 is 16 residues. Germline loops: CDR1 KGHSH, CDR2 LQKENI. J was trimmed by 5 bases and V by 8 bases; bases with no gene match: 14. Here the CDR3 DNA reads TGTGCCAGCACATGGGACAGCCAGTTAGGAACCGGGGAGCTGTTTTTT. Protein product: CASTWDSQLGTGELFF.

V usage is TRBV12-3 or TRBV12-4 and J usage is TRBJ1-2, with D tentatively TRBD1 (5 bases). The CDR3 contains 13 residues. V was pared by 2 bases and J by 4 bases, with 8 bases between. CDR3 DNA: TGTGCCAGCAGTTTAAAGGGGACCTATGGCTACACCTTC. Translation gives CASSLKGTYGYTF.

The rearrangement joins TRBV2 to TRBJ1-5, with TRBD1 matching over 9 bases. V shed 10 bases, J shed 0 bases, and the junction held 7 bases outside the gene matches. Germline V gene sequence: CDR1 SNHLY, CDR2 FYNNEI. The CDR3 runs to 15 residues. In nucleotides, the CDR3 is TGTGCCACCACAGGGGGCGCGAGTAGCAATCAGCCCCAGCATTTT. This sequence encodes CATTGGASSNQPQHF.

The V and J genes are TRBV5-4 and TRBJ2-2; the D gene is possibly TRBD2 (6 bases). Between the trimmed V and J ends, which lost 4 bases and 7 bases, there was a span of 17 bases. This CDR3 is 15 amino acids long. Germline V gives CDR1 SGHNT, CDR2 YYREEE (reference sequence). The CDR3 region is CASSLPPGVGGELFF. CDR3 DNA sequence: TGTGCCAGCAGCCTCCCACCGGGGGTTGGCGGGGAGCTGTTTTTT.

Here the CDR3 DNA reads TGCGCCAGCAGCCAAGATTGGGGTGGGGGGAATGAGCAGTTCTTC. Its translation: CASSQDWGGGNEQFF. This chain uses TRBV4-3 with TRBJ2-1; a possible D gene is TRBD2 (6 bases). V lost 0 bases to trimming and J lost 7 bases, with 13 bases between them. The CDR3 covers 15 residues. The germline CDR1 and CDR2 sequences are LGHNA and YSLEER.

The V gene is TRBV6-2 or TRBV6-3, the J gene TRBJ1-5; 7 nucleotides agree with TRBD1. Germline loops: CDR1 MNHEY, CDR2 SVGEGT. J lost 3 bases, V lost 2 bases, and 4 bases had no gene match. This CDR3 has 15 amino acids. The CDR3 sequence: CASSYGDSNNQPQHF. The DNA of the CDR3 is TGTGCCAGCAGTTACGGGGACAGCAACAATCAGCCCCAGCATTTT.

In this sample, this clone turned up once. This chain joins TRBV6-5 and TRBJ1-1; the D gene is possibly TRBD1 (5 bases). There are 13 residues in the CDR3. The germline V gene has CDR1 MNHEY and CDR2 SVGAGI. The germline V and J ends were trimmed by 9 bases and 1 base, with 12 bases remaining between them. The CDR3 loop reads CASSRQPNTEAFF. The CDR3 DNA reads TGTGCCAGTAGCCGACAGCCGAACACTGAAGCTTTCTTT.

This chain uses TRBV28 with TRBJ1-2; D is unresolved. The germline V gene has CDR1 MDHEN and CDR2 SYDVKM. V dropped 3 bases and J dropped 8 bases, with 19 bases sitting between them. This CDR3 has 15 amino acids. The CDR3: CASSFTGESWAGYTF. The CDR3 DNA reads TGTGCCAGCAGTTTCACCGGGGAAAGCTGGGCAGGCTACACCTTC.

This rearrangement joins TRBV10-3 to TRBJ1-1, with D tentatively TRBD1 (6 bases). CDR1 is ENHRY, CDR2 SYGVKD, per germline. CDR3 length: 14 amino acids. V was clipped by 3 bases and J by 6 bases, with 14 bases between them. The CDR3 reads CAISDPGDIAEAFF. The DNA of the CDR3 is TGTGCCATCAGTGACCCAGGGGATATTGCTGAAGCTTTCTTT.

The chain has TRBV2 and TRBJ2-1, with 7 bases that match TRBD1. Germline V lookup: CDR1 SNHLY, CDR2 FYNNEI. The CDR3 has 14 amino acids. Losses at the gene ends were 2 bases for V and 7 bases for J; bases not matched to a gene: 5. The CDR3 DNA sequence: TGTGCCAGCAGTGAAACAGGGGTCACTAATGAGCAGTTCTTC. Its protein product is CASSETGVTNEQFF.

This chain uses TRBV7-9 with TRBJ2-2; D uncertain. This CDR3 contains 15 residues. V shed 5 bases and J shed 1 base, with 11 bases lying between them. Germline V lookup: CDR1 SEHNR, CDR2 FQNEAQ (reference sequence). The CDR3 DNA reads as TGTGCCAGCAGCCCCGACTCCCAGAACACCGGGGAGCTGTTTTTT. Protein: CASSPDSQNTGELFF. Full variable domain (remainder filled in from reference TRBV7-9 and TRBJ2-2): DTGVSQNPRHKITKRGQNVTFRCDPISEHNRLYWYRQTLGQGPEFLTYFQNEAQLEKSRLLSDRFSAERPKGSFSTLEIQRTEQGDSAMYLCASSPDSQNTGELFFGEGSRLTVL.

The CDR3 bases are TGCAGCGTTGCAAGAGGGGGGCCGAACGTGAACACTGAAGCTTTCTTT. Its protein product is CSVARGGPNVNTEAFF. This chain uses TRBV29-1 with TRBJ1-1; maybe TRBD1 (6 bases). Trimming removed 4 bases from V and 0 bases from J, with 18 bases in between. The germline V gene encodes CDR1 SQVTM and CDR2 ANQGSEA. The CDR3 consists of 16 residues. Based on the CDR3 plus reference TRBV29-1 and TRBJ1-1, the full variable domain is SAVISQKPSRDICQRGTSLTIQCQVDSQVTMMFWYRQQPGQSLTLIATANQGSEATYESGFVIDKFPISRPNLTFSTLTVSNMSPEDSSIYLCSVARGGPNVNTEAFFGQGTRLTVV.

This sequence joins TRBV19 and TRBJ1-1, with a weak D call TRBD1 (6 bases). The germline V gene has CDR1 LNHDA and CDR2 SQIVND (reference sequence). The CDR3 totals 13 residues. Between the trimmed V and J ends, which lost 6 bases and 5 bases, there was a span of 13 bases. The CDR3 region is CASSPTGKTEAFF. CDR3 bases: TGTGCCAGTAGCCCAACAGGGAAAACTGAAGCTTTCTTT.

V is TRBV19 and J is TRBJ1-5, with D possibly being TRBD1 (5 bases). Deletions cut 0 bases from V and 5 bases from J, with 8 bases between. There are 14 residues in the CDR3. Germline V gene sequence: CDR1 LNHDA, CDR2 SQIVND (reference sequence). The CDR3 loop is CASSIEGTYQPQHF. The CDR3 nucleotides are TGTGCCAGTAGTATAGAGGGGACGTATCAGCCCCAGCATTTT.

The chain is built from TRBV7-9 and TRBJ1-2; D is perhaps TRBD1 (5 bases). Trimming pared 0 bases from V and 4 bases from J, leaving 15 bases between. The CDR3 length is 16 residues. The germline gives CDR1 SEHNR, CDR2 FQNEAQ (reference sequence). As DNA, the CDR3 is TGTGCCAGCAGCTTAGCAGGGGCCGTAAATTCCTATGGCTACACCTTC. This sequence encodes CASSLAGAVNSYGYTF.

The V call is TRBV2, the J call TRBJ1-1, with D perhaps matching TRBD1 (6 bases). Germline CDR1 reads SNHLY; CDR2 reads FYNNEI. The CDR3 length is 13 residues. The germline V and J ends were trimmed by 5 bases and 2 bases, with 9 bases remaining between them. CDR3 protein: CASSRDTNTEAFF. The CDR3 DNA reads as TGTGCCAGCAGTCGGGACACCAACACTGAAGCTTTCTTT.

The rearrangement joins TRBV5-1 to TRBJ2-3; perhaps TRBD1 as D (6 bases). The CDR3 is 15 amino acids. V lost 2 bases to trimming and J lost 3 bases, with 13 bases between them. The germline V gene encodes CDR1 SGHRS and CDR2 YFSETQ. CDR3: CASSLQGPGTDTQYF. Here the CDR3 DNA reads TGCGCCAGCAGCTTACAGGGTCCCGGAACAGATACGCAGTATTTT. Complete variable domain (other parts from reference TRBV5-1 and TRBJ2-3): KAGVTQTPRYLIKTRGQQVTLSCSPISGHRSVSWYQQTPGQGLQFLFEYFSETQRNKGNFPGRFSGRQFSNSRSEMNVSTLELGDSALYLCASSLQGPGTDTQYFGPGTRLTVL.